Sequencing of this TCR beta chain was carried out in a study of cytomegalovirus exposure and HLA in healthy donors. Notes on the study in general: Later analysis indicated greater clonal expansion among HLA-associated TCR beta chains than among equally common other chains.

For this clone: Its matching antigen is unknown.

Germline V gene sequence: CDR1 LNHDA, CDR2 SQIVND (reference sequence). The CDR3 spans 16 residues. Trimming left V 2 bases short and J 0 bases short, with 11 bases between. The PCR made use of 60 Vbeta and 13 Jbeta primers. The protocol was immunoSEQ multiplex PCR, while the TCRdb copy is restricted to in-frame clones and leaves out a portion. Altogether about 110,000 clones are present, roughly three quarters being singletons, with the ten largest covering roughly a tenth. This chain links TRBV19 with TRBJ1-5; the D is unclear. The clonotype originates from a man aged 40-50 years in good health and CMV-seropositive. The sample comprised PBMCs. The CDR3 is CASSISKHRSNQPQHF. Written as DNA, the CDR3 is TGTGCCAGTAGTATAAGTAAACACCGTAGCAATCAGCCCCAGCATTTT.